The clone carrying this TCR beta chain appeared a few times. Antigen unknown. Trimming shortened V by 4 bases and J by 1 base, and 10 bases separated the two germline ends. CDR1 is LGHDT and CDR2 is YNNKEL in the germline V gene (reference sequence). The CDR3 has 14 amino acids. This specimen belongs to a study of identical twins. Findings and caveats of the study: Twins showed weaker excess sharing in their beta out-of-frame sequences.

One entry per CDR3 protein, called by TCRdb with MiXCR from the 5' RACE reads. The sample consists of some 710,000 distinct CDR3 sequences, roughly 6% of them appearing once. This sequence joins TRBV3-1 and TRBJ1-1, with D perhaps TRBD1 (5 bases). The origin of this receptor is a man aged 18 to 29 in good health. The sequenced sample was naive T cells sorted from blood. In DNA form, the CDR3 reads TGTGCCAGCAGCCCTAGGGGTCGGAACACTGAAGCTTTCTTT. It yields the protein CASSPRGRNTEAFF.